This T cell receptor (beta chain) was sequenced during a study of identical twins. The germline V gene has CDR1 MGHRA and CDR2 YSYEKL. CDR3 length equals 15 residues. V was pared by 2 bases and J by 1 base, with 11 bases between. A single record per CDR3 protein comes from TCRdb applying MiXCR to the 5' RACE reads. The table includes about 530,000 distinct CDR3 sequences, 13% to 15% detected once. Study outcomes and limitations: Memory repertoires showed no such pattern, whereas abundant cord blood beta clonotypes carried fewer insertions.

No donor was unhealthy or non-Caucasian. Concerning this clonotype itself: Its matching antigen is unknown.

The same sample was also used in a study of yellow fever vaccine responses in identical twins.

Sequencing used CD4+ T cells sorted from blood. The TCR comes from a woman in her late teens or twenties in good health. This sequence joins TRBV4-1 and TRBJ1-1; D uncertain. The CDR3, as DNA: TGCGCCAGCAGCCAACTCGAGAAGGCGAACACTGAAGCTTTCTTT. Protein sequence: CASSQLEKANTEAFF.